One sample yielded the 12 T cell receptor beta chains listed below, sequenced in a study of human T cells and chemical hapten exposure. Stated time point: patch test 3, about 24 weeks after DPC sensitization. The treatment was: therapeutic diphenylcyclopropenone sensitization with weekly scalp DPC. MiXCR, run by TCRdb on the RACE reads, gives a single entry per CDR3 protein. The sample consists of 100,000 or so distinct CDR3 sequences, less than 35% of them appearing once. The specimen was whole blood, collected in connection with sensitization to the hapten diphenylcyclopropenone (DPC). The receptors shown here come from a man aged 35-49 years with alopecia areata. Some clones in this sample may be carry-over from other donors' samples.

The CDR3 sequence is CATSERDRDPDTQYF. As DNA, the CDR3 is TGTGCCACCAGTGAACGGGACAGGGATCCGGATACGCAGTATTTT. This rearrangement joins TRBV24-1 to TRBJ2-3; 9 positions agree with TRBD1. V shed 4 bases, J shed 6 bases, and the junction held 7 bases outside the gene matches. Germline loops: CDR1 KGHDR, CDR2 SFDVKD. The CDR3 runs to 15 residues.

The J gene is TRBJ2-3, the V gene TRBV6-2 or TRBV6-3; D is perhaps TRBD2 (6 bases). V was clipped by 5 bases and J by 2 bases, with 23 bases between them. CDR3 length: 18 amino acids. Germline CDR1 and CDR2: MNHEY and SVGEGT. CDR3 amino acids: CASSLEIGLAGNTDTQYF. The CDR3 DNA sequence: TGTGCCAGCAGTCTCGAAATCGGACTCGCGGGAAACACAGATACGCAGTATTTT.

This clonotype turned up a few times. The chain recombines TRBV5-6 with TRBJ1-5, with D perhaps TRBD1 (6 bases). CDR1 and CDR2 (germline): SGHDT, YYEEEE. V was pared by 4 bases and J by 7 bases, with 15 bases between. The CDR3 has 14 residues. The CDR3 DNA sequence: TGTGCCAGCAGCGTATCAGGGGTTAGGCAGCCCCAGCATTTT. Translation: CASSVSGVRQPQHF.

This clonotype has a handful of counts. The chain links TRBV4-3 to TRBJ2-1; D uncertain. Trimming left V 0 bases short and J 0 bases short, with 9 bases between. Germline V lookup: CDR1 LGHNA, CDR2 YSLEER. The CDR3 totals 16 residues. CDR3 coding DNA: TGCGCCAGCAGCCAAGATCGACTTACCTCCTACAATGAGCAGTTCTTC. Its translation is CASSQDRLTSYNEQFF.

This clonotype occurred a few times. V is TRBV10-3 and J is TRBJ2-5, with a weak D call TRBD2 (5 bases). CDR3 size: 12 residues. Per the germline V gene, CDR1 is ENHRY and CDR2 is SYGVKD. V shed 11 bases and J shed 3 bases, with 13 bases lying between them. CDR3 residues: CALKRVEETQYF. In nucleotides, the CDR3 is TGTGCCTTAAAGAGGGTGGAAGAGACCCAGTACTTC.

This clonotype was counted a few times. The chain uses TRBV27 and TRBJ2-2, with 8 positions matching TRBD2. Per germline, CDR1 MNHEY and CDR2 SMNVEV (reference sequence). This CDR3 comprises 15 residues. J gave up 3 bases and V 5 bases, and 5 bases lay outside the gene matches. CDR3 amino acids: CASSRGLADTGELFF. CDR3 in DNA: TGTGCCAGCAGTCGAGGACTAGCAGACACCGGGGAGCTGTTTTTT.

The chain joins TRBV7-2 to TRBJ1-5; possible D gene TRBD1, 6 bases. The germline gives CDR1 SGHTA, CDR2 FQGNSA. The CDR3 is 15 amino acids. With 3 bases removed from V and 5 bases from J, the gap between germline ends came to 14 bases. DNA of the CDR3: TGTGCCAGCAGCTTGCAGGGGAATCGGGATCAGCCCCAGCATTTT. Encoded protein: CASSLQGNRDQPQHF.

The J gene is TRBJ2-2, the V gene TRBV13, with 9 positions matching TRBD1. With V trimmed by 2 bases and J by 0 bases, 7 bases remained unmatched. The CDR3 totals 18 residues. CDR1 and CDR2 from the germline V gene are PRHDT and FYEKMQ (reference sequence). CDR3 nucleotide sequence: TGTGCCAGCAGCTTACCACGCTGGGACAGGGCGAACACCGGGGAGCTGTTTTTT. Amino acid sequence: CASSLPRWDRANTGELFF.

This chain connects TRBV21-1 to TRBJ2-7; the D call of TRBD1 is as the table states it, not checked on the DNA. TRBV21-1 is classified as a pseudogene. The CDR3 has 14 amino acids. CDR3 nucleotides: TGTGCCAGCAGCAAAGGGCCGACAGCCTACGAGCAGTACGTC. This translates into CASSKGPTAYEQYV.

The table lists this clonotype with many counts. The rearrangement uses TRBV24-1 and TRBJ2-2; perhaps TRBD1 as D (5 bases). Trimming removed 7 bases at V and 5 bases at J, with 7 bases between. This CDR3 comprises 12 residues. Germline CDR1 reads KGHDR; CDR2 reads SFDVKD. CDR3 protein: CATSRVTGELFF. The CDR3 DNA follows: TGTGCCACCAGCAGGGTTACCGGGGAGCTGTTTTTT.

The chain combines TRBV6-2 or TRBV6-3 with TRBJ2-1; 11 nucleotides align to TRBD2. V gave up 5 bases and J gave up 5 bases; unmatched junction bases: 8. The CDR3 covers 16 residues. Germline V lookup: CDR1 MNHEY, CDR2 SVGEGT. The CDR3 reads CASSPLAGGIHNEQFF. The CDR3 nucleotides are TGTGCCAGCAGTCCCCTAGCGGGAGGAATCCACAATGAGCAGTTCTTC.

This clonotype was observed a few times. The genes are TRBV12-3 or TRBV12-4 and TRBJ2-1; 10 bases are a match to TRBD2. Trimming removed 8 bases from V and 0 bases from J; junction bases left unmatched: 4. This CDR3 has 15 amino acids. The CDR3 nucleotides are TGTGCCAGCCAAATAGCGGGAGGCTCCTACAATGAGCAGTTCTTC. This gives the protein CASQIAGGSYNEQFF.